The 15 T cell receptor beta chains below were found in one sample sequenced in a study of radiation and T cells in renal cell carcinoma. Specified time point: blood 4 weeks post-SBRT, at nephrectomy. Treatment here: 15 Gy SBRT to primary tumor, nephrectomy 4 weeks later. TCRdb's copy holds only in-frame clones and misses some; the assay was immunoSEQ multiplex PCR. The table records fewer than 85,000 clones, 89% of them present only once. The sequencing here drew on blood, taken from a patient whose treatment included radiotherapy and nephrectomy. The receptors here all came from a woman in her 70s with renal cell carcinoma.

This chain links TRBV7-6 with TRBJ1-5, with a weak D call TRBD1 (5 bases). The CDR3 extends over 19 amino acids. The germline V and J ends were trimmed by 0 bases and 1 base, with 19 bases remaining between them. Germline V gene lookup returns CDR1 SGHVS and CDR2 FNYEAQ. CDR3 sequence (DNA): TGTGCCAGCAGCTTAGCGTGGCAGGGTTGGGGGTTAAGCAATCAGCCCCAGCATTTT. This translates into CASSLAWQGWGLSNQPQHF.

The chain couples TRBV5-4 to TRBJ2-7; D might be TRBD2 (6 bases). CDR1 is SGHNT, CDR2 YYREEE, per germline (reference sequence). With 0 bases removed from V and 1 base from J, the gap between germline ends came to 11 bases. CDR3 length: 15 residues. CDR3 in DNA: TGTGCCAGCAGCTTGGGGGGTGGACTATCCTACGAGCAGTACTTC. Its translation is CASSLGGGLSYEQYF.

The chain recombines TRBV5-6 with TRBJ1-5, with 7 bases fitting TRBD1. This CDR3 region has 16 residues. With 0 bases clipped from V and 3 bases from J, the junction kept 6 bases outside the gene matches. From germline, CDR1 is SGHDT and CDR2 YYEEEE. CDR3 region: CASSLARDSNNQPQHF. The DNA of the CDR3 is TGTGCCAGCAGCTTGGCCCGGGACAGTAACAATCAGCCCCAGCATTTT.

The V gene is TRBV5-8, the J gene TRBJ1-2, with 7 bases identical to TRBD1. The CDR3 consists of 15 residues. The ends lost 7 bases at V and 4 bases at J; junction bases unmatched: 13. Germline V gene data show CDR1 as SGHTS and CDR2 as YDEGEE. CDR3: CASAPGTAVLYGYTF. The CDR3 nucleotides read TGTGCCAGCGCTCCCGGGACAGCAGTCCTCTATGGCTACACCTTC.

The V call is TRBV7-2, the J call TRBJ2-5, with a weak D call TRBD2 (5 bases). CDR3 length: 14 residues. V shed 4 bases and J shed 1 base, with 10 bases lying between them. The germline V gene encodes CDR1 SGHTA and CDR2 FQGNSA. CDR3 in amino acids: CASSSTRLQETQYF. The CDR3 bases are TGTGCCAGCAGCTCAACTAGACTCCAAGAGACCCAGTACTTC.

The chain recombines TRBV6-5 with TRBJ2-7; no clear D gene. V gave up 2 bases and J gave up 4 bases, with 9 bases separating them. The CDR3 runs 13 residues. Germline V lookup: CDR1 MNHEY, CDR2 SVGAGI. CDR3 DNA: TGTGCCAGCAGTTACGACCCGGTTTACGAGCAGTACTTC. Amino acids: CASSYDPVYEQYF.

The chain recombines TRBV5-5 with TRBJ1-1, with TRBD1 matching 8 bases. Germline V gene data show CDR1 as SGHKS and CDR2 as YYEKEE (reference sequence). The CDR3 loop spans 14 amino acids. The ends lost 4 bases at V and 4 bases at J; junction bases unmatched: 6. CDR3 nucleotide sequence: TGTGCCAGCAGCCGTTTTACAGGGGGCACTGAAGCTTTCTTT. This gives the protein CASSRFTGGTEAFF.

This chain joins TRBV9 and TRBJ2-2; D remains ambiguous. The V gene lost 0 bases and the J gene lost 7 bases, with 7 bases spanning the gap. This CDR3 contains 13 residues. Germline V CDR1 and CDR2: SGDLS, YYNGEE. CDR3 region: CASSVAHVGELFF. In nucleotides, the CDR3 is TGTGCCAGCAGCGTAGCACATGTCGGGGAGCTGTTTTTT.

This chain links TRBV12-2 with TRBJ1-4. TRBV12-2 is noted as a pseudogene. The CDR3 loop spans 18 amino acids. The CDR3 reads CASRSKMRLKPTNEKLFF. The CDR3, as DNA: TGTGCAAGTCGCTCTAAAATGCGACTGAAGCCAACTAATGAAAAACTGTTTTTT.

The V and J genes are TRBV6-1 and TRBJ2-3; the D is unclear. V lost 2 bases and J 6 bases, leaving 3 bases between the germline ends. This CDR3 has 11 amino acids. Germline CDR1 MNHNS, CDR2 SASEGT. The DNA of the CDR3 is TGTGCCAGCAGTGAACTCGATACGCAGTATTTT. The encoded protein is CASSELDTQYF.

This clone was counted once. This chain uses TRBV30 with TRBJ2-3; D remains unclear. Deletions cut 5 bases from V and 4 bases from J, with 13 bases between. This CDR3 region has 13 residues. The V gene's germline CDR1 is GTSNPN and CDR2 SVGIG (reference sequence). CDR3 amino acids: CAWAHWGSDTQYF. The CDR3 DNA reads as TGTGCCTGGGCCCATTGGGGTTCAGATACGCAGTATTTT.

The V call is TRBV7-2, the J call TRBJ1-5; the D gene is possibly TRBD1 (5 bases). The CDR3 length is 14 residues. Germline V CDR1 and CDR2: SGHTA, FQGNSA. V was cut by 2 bases and J by 7 bases, with 12 bases left in between. The CDR3 is CASSLRGAGQPQHF. The CDR3, as DNA: TGTGCCAGCAGCTTACGAGGGGCCGGGCAGCCCCAGCATTTT.

This rearrangement joins TRBV6-1 to TRBJ2-5; the match to TRBD1 covers 8 bases. J gave up 3 bases and V 6 bases, and 0 bases lay outside the gene matches. In germline, CDR1 is MNHNS, CDR2 SASEGT. This CDR3 has 12 amino acids. In DNA form, the CDR3 reads TGTGCCAGCAGGGACAGGGAAGAGACCCAGTACTTC. This sequence encodes CASRDREETQYF.

This chain joins TRBV4-3 and TRBJ1-2; D may be TRBD1 (5 bases). Looked up from germline, CDR1 is LGHNA and CDR2 is YSLEER. The CDR3 has 19 amino acids. The germline V and J ends were trimmed by 0 bases and 1 base, with 21 bases remaining between them. The CDR3 spells CASSQDPGTSSGLNYGYTF. The CDR3 DNA reads TGCGCCAGCAGCCAAGATCCGGGGACCAGTAGCGGCCTTAACTATGGCTACACCTTC.

The chain uses TRBV27 and TRBJ1-5; D perhaps matches TRBD1 (5 bases). V was clipped by 0 bases and J by 0 bases, with 9 bases between them. The CDR3 extends over 16 amino acids. CDR1 and CDR2 (germline): MNHEY, SMNVEV (reference sequence). CDR3: CASSLSGGGSNQPQHF. DNA for the CDR3: TGTGCCAGCAGTTTATCGGGCGGGGGTAGCAATCAGCCCCAGCATTTT.